This is a list of T cell receptor beta chains from one sample in a study of prognosis after radiotherapy for stage I lung cancer. In TCRdb, the multiplex PCR reads were re-called with MiXCR into one record per CDR3 protein. This table has about 31,000 distinct CDR3 sequences, about 30% appearing once. Here the sequenced sample was PBMCs, taken before or after stereotactic body radiation therapy (not recorded which). The source of these receptors is a donor over 45 with non-small cell lung cancer. Each CDR3 is given with its conserved first and last residue. D genes are given only for firm matches. Only some rows state a clone size, as once, few, many or a class for expanded clones.

d_gene	abundance	v_gene	j_gene	len	CDR3nt	CDR3aa
NA	NA	TRBV15	TRBJ1-6	15	TGTGCCACCAGCAGCAAGACAGGCAGGCATTCACCCCTCCACTTT	CATSSKTGRHSPLHF
TRBD1	many	TRBV2	TRBJ1-2	14	TGTGCCAGCTCGGACAGGGGGAGCAACTATGGCTACACCTTC	CASSDRGSNYGYTF
NA	many	TRBV5-1	TRBJ1-2	15	TGCGCCAGCAGCTTCTCGCAGGGGAGAGTGGATGGCTACACCTTC	CASSFSQGRVDGYTF
NA	many	TRBV19	TRBJ1-5	13	TGTGCCAGTAGTCCCGATAGCAATCAGCCCCAGCATTTT	CASSPDSNQPQHF
NA	many	TRBV7-6	TRBJ2-3	12	TGTGCCAGCAGCTTATCTCTGGATACGCAGTATTTT	CASSLSLDTQYF
NA	many	TRBV19	TRBJ1-1	13	TGTGCCAGTTCTAGACGGGGGAACACTGAAGCTTTCTTT	CASSRRGNTEAFF
NA	many	TRBV5-8	TRBJ2-2	15	TGTGCCAGCAGCGTTGCGGGACGGAACACCGGGGAGCTGTTTTTT	CASSVAGRNTGELFF
NA	many	TRBV7-8	TRBJ1-2	12	TGTGCCAGCAGCTTAGATGTGAGGGGCTACACCTTC	CASSLDVRGYTF
TRBD2	many	TRBV6-1	TRBJ2-7	14	TGTGCCGCGGGCCGGGAGCGGGACTCCTACGAGCAGTACTTC	CAAGRERDSYEQYF
TRBD1	many	TRBV27	TRBJ2-7	17	TGTGCCAGCAGTCCCAACCCACCCGGGACAGGTACCTACGAGCAGTACTTC	CASSPNPPGTGTYEQYF
TRBD1	NA	TRBV7-9	TRBJ2-5	18	TGTGCCAGCAGCCAAATCTCGTTTGGACAGGGTAGGGGTGAGACCCAGTACTTC	CASSQISFGQGRGETQYF
NA	NA	TRBV5-1	TRBJ1-6	14	TGCGCCAGCAGCCCGCGGGACGGCTCCCAGCCCCTCCACTTT	CASSPRDGSQPLHF
NA	many	TRBV18	TRBJ2-2	13	TGTGCCAGCTCACCACAAGGCACCGGGGAGCTGTTTTTT	CASSPQGTGELFF
NA	NA	TRBV4-1	TRBJ2-5	13	TGCGCCAGCAGCCGCCTGTATATGGAGACCCAGTACTTC	CASSRLYMETQYF
TRBD2	many	TRBV12-3/TRBV12-4	TRBJ2-7	13	TGTGCCAGCAGTTACGGACTAGCGGGAGATCAGTACTTC	CASSYGLAGDQYF
NA	many	TRBV24-1	TRBJ1-5	14	TGTGCCACCAGTGATCCCCCCGACACCTCGCCCCAGCATTTT	CATSDPPDTSPQHF
NA	many	TRBV7-9	TRBJ2-3	14	TGTGCCAGCAGCTTAAGCGGGCCACCAGATACGCAGTATTTT	CASSLSGPPDTQYF
NA	NA	TRBV7-9	TRBJ2-7	15	TGTGCCAGCAGCCGAGGTTGGGACCCCGCCTACGAGCAGTACTTC	CASSRGWDPAYEQYF
NA	many	TRBV20-1	TRBJ1-1	12	TGCAGGGCAGGGGTATTGAACACTGAAGCTTTCTTT	CRAGVLNTEAFF
NA	NA	TRBV5-1	TRBJ2-3	13	TGCGCCAGCAGCGGTTCAGTGGTAGATACGCAGTATTTT	CASSGSVVDTQYF
NA	many	TRBV10-2	TRBJ2-3	15	TGCGCCAGCAGTGAGCGGGGAGTTAGCACAGATACGCAGTATTTT	CASSERGVSTDTQYF
TRBD1	many	TRBV12-3/TRBV12-4	TRBJ1-2	13	TGTGCCAGCAGTTTTGGACAGGGGAGTGGCTACACCTTC	CASSFGQGSGYTF
TRBD2	NA	TRBV12-3/TRBV12-4	TRBJ2-7	17	TGTGCCAGCACCTCATCGGGTGGACTAGCGGTAACCTACGAGCAGTACTTC	CASTSSGGLAVTYEQYF
TRBD2	many	TRBV6-1	TRBJ2-1	15	TGTGCCAGCAGTGATTCTAGCGGTTCCTACAATGAGCAGTTCTTC	CASSDSSGSYNEQFF
TRBD2	NA	TRBV19	TRBJ2-2	15	TGTGCCAGTAGTATCTGGACTAGCGGGATAAGGGACCTGTTTTTT	CASSIWTSGIRDLFF
NA	many	TRBV29-1	TRBJ1-5	13	TGCAGCGCCGGGACGGATATCAATCAGCCCCAGCATTTT	CSAGTDINQPQHF
TRBD1	many	TRBV5-1	TRBJ1-6	12	TGCGCCAGCAGCCTTAAGGGGGCCCTCTCACCCTTT	CASSLKGALSPF
NA	NA	TRBV2	TRBJ2-7	15	TGTGCCAGCAGTGATACGGCATGGCCTTCTTACGAGCAGTACTTC	CASSDTAWPSYEQYF
NA	many	TRBV27	TRBJ2-6	16	TGTGCCAGCAGTTTATGGGCCGGGACCGGGGCCAACGTCCTGACTTTC	CASSLWAGTGANVLTF
NA	NA	TRBV5-1	TRBJ2-7	15	TGCGCCAGCATCTTGAGGGCTAGCTGGAGCTACGAGCAGTACTTC	CASILRASWSYEQYF
TRBD2	NA	TRBV5-4	TRBJ2-5	14	TGTGCCAGCAGGGCGGCGGGAGTAACAGAGACCCAGTACTTC	CASRAAGVTETQYF
TRBD2	many	TRBV7-7	TRBJ2-3	14	TGTGCTAGTAGTTCGGCGGGAGGGGGAGATACGCAGTATTTT	CASSSAGGGDTQYF
TRBD2	many	TRBV7-3	TRBJ2-2	18	TGTGCCAGCAGCTTATTCGGATCAGCGGGGGGGAACACCGGGGAGCTGTTTTTT	CASSLFGSAGGNTGELFF
TRBD1	many	TRBV10-3	TRBJ2-7	14	TGTGCCATCAGGGACAGGGGGGGCTCCTACGAGCAGTACTTC	CAIRDRGGSYEQYF
TRBD1	many	TRBV19	TRBJ2-2	18	TGTGCCAGTAGTATGGGGACAGGGACAACCGCGAACACCGGGGAGCTGTTTTTT	CASSMGTGTTANTGELFF
TRBD1	many	TRBV10-3	TRBJ1-2	16	TGTGCCATCACCGAGACAGGACAGGGTGCAAACTATGGCTACACCTTC	CAITETGQGANYGYTF
NA	many	TRBV28	TRBJ2-5	15	TGTGCCAGCAGTCCGCACCCGACAGACCAAGAGACCCAGTACTTC	CASSPHPTDQETQYF
NA	NA	TRBV9	TRBJ1-4	13	TGTGCCAGCAGCGTAACAGGGAGTGAAAAACTGTTTTTT	CASSVTGSEKLFF
NA	many	TRBV24-1	TRBJ2-1	15	TGTGCCACCAGTGATTCCCCGGGATTTTACAATGAGCAGTTCTTC	CATSDSPGFYNEQFF
TRBD1	many	TRBV5-1	TRBJ1-4	16	TGCGCCAGCAGCTTCGGACAGGGGTCGACTAATGAAAAACTGTTTTTT	CASSFGQGSTNEKLFF
NA	NA	TRBV7-3	TRBJ2-1	16	TGTGCCAGCAGCTTTCAGCTGGGAAATATAAACAATGAGCAGTTCTTC	CASSFQLGNINNEQFF
NA	few	TRBV2	TRBJ2-6	15	TGTGCCAGCATGCGTACAGGGTCTGGGGCCAACGTCCTGACTTTC	CASMRTGSGANVLTF
NA	NA	TRBV7-9	TRBJ2-7	14	TGTGCCAGCAGCTTGGAGGGACAGTTCTACGAGCAGTACTTC	CASSLEGQFYEQYF
NA	many	TRBV7-9	TRBJ1-1	11	TGTGCCAGCACCGATGTCACTGAAGCTTTCTTT	CASTDVTEAFF
NA	NA	TRBV28	TRBJ1-2	14	TGTGCCAGTAGTTTACTGGCAACTGTATGTGGCTACACCTTC	CASSLLATVCGYTF
NA	few	TRBV20-1	TRBJ2-5	19	TGCAGTGCTAGAGATTCCGCCGGCGGGTCCGGGCAGGGCCGAGAGACCCAGTACTTC	CSARDSAGGSGQGRETQYF
TRBD1	medium-sized	TRBV6-1	TRBJ2-7	14	TGTGCCAGCAGAAGACAGGGGGGCCCCTACGAGCAGTACTTC	CASRRQGGPYEQYF
TRBD2	NA	TRBV20-1	TRBJ2-5	15	TGCAGTGCTGGGACTAGCGGGAGGGCGGTTGATACCCAGTACTTC	CSAGTSGRAVDTQYF
NA	NA	TRBV27	TRBJ2-2	17	TGTGCCAGCAGTAACGTTTGGGGGGCGTCCCTAACCGGGGAGCTGTTTTTT	CASSNVWGASLTGELFF
TRBD2	many	TRBV20-1	TRBJ2-1	15	TGCAGTGCCCTCCCGGGACTAAGCTCCTACAATGAGCAGTTCTTC	CSALPGLSSYNEQFF